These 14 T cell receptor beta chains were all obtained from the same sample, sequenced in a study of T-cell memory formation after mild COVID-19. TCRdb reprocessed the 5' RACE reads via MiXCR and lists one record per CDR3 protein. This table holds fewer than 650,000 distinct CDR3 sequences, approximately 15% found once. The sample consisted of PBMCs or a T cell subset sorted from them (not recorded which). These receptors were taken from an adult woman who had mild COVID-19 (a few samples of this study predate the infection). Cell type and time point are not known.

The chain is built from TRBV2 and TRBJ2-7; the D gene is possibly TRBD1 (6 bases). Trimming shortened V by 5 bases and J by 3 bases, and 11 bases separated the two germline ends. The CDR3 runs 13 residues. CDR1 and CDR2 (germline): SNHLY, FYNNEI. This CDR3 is CASSYGQRYEQYF. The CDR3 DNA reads TGTGCCAGCAGTTACGGACAGCGCTACGAGCAGTACTTC.

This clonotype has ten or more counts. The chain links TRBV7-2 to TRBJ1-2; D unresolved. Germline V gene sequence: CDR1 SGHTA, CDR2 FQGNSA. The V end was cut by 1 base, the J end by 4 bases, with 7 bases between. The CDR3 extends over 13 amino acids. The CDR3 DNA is TGTGCCAGCAGCTTAGGACAAGTCTATGGCTACACCTTC. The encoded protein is CASSLGQVYGYTF.

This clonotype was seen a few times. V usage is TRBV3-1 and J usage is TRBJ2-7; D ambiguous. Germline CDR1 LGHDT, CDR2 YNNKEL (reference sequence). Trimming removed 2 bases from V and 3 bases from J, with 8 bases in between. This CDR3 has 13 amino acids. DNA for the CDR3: TGTGCCAGCAGCCAAAGCCGGCTCTACGAGCAGTACTTC. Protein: CASSQSRLYEQYF.

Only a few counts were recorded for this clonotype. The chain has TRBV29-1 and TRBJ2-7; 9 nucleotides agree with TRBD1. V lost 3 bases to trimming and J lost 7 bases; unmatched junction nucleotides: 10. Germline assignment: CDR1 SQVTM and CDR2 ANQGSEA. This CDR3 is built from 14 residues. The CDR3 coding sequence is TGCAGCGTTGACCCTGGGACAGGGAGAGGAGAGCAGTACTTC. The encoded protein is CSVDPGTGRGEQYF.

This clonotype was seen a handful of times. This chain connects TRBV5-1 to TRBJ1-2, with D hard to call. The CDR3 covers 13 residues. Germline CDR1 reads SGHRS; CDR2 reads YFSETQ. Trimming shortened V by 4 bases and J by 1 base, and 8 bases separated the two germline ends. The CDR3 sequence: CASSGQNNYGYTF. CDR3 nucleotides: TGCGCCAGCAGCGGCCAGAATAACTATGGCTACACCTTC.

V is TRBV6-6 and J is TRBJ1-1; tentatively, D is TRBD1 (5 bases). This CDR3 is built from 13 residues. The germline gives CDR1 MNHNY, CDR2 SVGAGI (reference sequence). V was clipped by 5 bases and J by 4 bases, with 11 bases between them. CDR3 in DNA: TGTGCCAGCAGTACTAACCAGGGCACTGAAGCTTTCTTT. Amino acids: CASSTNQGTEAFF.

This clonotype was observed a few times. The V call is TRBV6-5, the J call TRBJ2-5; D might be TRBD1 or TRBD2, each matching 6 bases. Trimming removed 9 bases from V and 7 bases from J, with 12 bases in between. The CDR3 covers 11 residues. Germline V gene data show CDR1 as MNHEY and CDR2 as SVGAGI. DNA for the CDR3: TGTGCCAGTTCCTGGGGGGCGACCCAGTACTTC. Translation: CASSWGATQYF.

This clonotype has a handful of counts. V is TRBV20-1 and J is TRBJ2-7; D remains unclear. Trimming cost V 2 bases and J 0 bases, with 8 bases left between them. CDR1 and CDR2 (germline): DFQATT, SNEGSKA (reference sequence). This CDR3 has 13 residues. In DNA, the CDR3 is TGCAGTGCTAGACTTTCGAGCTCCTACGAGCAGTACTTC. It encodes CSARLSSSYEQYF.

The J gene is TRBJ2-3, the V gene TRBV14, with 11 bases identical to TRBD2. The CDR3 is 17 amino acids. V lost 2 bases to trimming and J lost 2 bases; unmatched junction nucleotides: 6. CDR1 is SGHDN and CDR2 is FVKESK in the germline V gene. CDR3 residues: CASSQTSGSGTTDTQYF. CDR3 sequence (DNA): TGTGCCAGCAGCCAAACTAGCGGGAGTGGGACCACAGATACGCAGTATTTT.

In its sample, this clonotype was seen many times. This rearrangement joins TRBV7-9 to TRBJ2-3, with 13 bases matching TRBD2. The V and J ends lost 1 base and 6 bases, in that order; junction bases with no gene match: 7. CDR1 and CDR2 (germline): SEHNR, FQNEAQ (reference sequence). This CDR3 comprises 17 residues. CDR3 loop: CASSLGVGLAGADTQYF. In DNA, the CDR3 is TGTGCCAGCAGCTTAGGAGTCGGACTAGCGGGAGCGGATACGCAGTATTTT.

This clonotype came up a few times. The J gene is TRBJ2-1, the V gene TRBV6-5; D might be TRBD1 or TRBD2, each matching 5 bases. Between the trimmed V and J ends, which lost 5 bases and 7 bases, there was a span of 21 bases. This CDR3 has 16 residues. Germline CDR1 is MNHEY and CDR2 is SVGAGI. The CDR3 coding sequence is TGTGCCAGCAGTCGACCGGGGCCCAAATTAGGGAATGAGCAGTTCTTC. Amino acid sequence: CASSRPGPKLGNEQFF.

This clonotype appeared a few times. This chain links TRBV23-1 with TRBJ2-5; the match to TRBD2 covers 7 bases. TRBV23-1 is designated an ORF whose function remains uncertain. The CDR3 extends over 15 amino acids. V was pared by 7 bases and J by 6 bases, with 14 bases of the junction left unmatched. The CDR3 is CASNRRTRGAKTQYF. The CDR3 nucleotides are TGCGCCAGCAACCGACGGACTAGGGGTGCAAAGACCCAGTACTTC.

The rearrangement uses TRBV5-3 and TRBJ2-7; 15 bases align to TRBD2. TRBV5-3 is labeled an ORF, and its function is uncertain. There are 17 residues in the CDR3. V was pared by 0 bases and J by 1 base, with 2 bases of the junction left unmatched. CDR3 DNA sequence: TGTGCCAGAAGCTTGGACGGGACTAGCGGGGGGTCCTACGAGCAGTACTTC. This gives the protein CARSLDGTSGGSYEQYF.

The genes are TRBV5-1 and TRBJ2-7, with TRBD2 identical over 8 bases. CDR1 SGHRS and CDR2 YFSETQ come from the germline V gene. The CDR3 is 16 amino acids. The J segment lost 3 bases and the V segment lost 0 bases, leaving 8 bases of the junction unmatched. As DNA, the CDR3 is TGCGCCAGCAGCTTGGCAGCGGGAGTCAACATCTACGAGCAGTACTTC. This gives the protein CASSLAAGVNIYEQYF. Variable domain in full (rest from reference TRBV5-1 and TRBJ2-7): KAGVTQTPRYLIKTRGQQVTLSCSPISGHRSVSWYQQTPGQGLQFLFEYFSETQRNKGNFPGRFSGRQFSNSRSEMNVSTLELGDSALYLCASSLAAGVNIYEQYFGPGTRLTVT.